Below are 22 T cell receptor beta chains sequenced from a single sample in a study of regulatory T cells in long-lasting Graves disease. TCR beta libraries were built with iRepertoire HTBI primers and Arm-PCR of CDR3 regions. A single record per CDR3 protein comes from TCRdb applying MiXCR to the multiplex PCR reads. The top ten hold less than 35% of the sample, which has 300,000 or so distinct CDR3 sequences, around 20% seen once. Indicated time point: persistent/refractory GD, antithyroid drugs over 5 years with positive TRAb. Scientists built the TCR library using RNA that was extracted from PBMCs. Sequenced material: peripheral blood mononuclear cells (PBMCs), taken when the disease was refractory, from a patient treated with antithyroid drugs. Source of these receptors: a female donor with Graves disease.

This clonotype was recorded a few times. The rearrangement links TRBV9 to TRBJ1-5; D remains ambiguous. CDR3 length: 18 amino acids. Trimming took off 0 bases at V and 0 bases at J, with 16 bases between the two ends. Germline V gene data show CDR1 as SGDLS and CDR2 as YYNGEE. The CDR3 DNA reads as TGTGCCAGCAGCGTAGAGCCGGTACTAATTTATAGCAATCAGCCCCAGCATTTT. Translated, it gives CASSVEPVLIYSNQPQHF.

Comments on this clonotype: A far bigger clonotype differs at one base, so this is likely a read error. The genes are TRBV3-1 and TRBJ2-5; D is ambiguous. Germline V lookup: CDR1 LGHDT, CDR2 YNNKEL (reference sequence). V dropped 1 base and J dropped 7 bases, with 4 bases sitting between them. This CDR3 comprises 11 residues. The CDR3: CASSQVGTQYF. In DNA form, the CDR3 reads TGTGCCAGCAGCCAAGTAGGGACCCAGTACTTC.

This clonotype has only a few counts. The chain employs TRBV19 and TRBJ1-1, with 7 bases lining up with TRBD1. V trimming: 2 bases; J trimming: 3 bases; junction bases outside the gene matches: 6. The CDR3 is 15 amino acids. Per the germline V gene, CDR1 is LNHDA and CDR2 is SQIVND (reference sequence). CDR3 sequence (DNA): TGTGCCAGTAGTATAAGGGACAGTTTGGACACTGAAGCTTTCTTT. It translates to CASSIRDSLDTEAFF. The full variable domain, with the rest looked up from reference TRBV19 and TRBJ1-1, is DGGITQSPKYLFRKEGQNVTLSCEQNLNHDAMYWYRQDPGQGLRLIYYSQIVNDFQKGDIAEGYSVSREKKESFPLTVTSAQKNPTAFYLCASSIRDSLDTEAFFGQGTRLTVV.

A few counts support this clonotype. The V gene is TRBV19, the J gene TRBJ1-2; 10 bases match TRBD1. From germline, CDR1 is LNHDA and CDR2 SQIVND (reference sequence). V shed 6 bases, J shed 7 bases, and the junction held 5 bases outside the gene matches. The CDR3 has 13 amino acids. The CDR3 bases are TGTGCCAGTAGGACAGGGGGCGGCTTTGGCTACACCTTC. Translation gives CASRTGGGFGYTF.

About this clonotype: A much bigger clone sits one base away, suggesting this may be a read error. The chain uses TRBV2 and TRBJ1-1; maybe TRBD1 (5 bases). In germline, CDR1 is SNHLY, CDR2 FYNNEI. The CDR3 covers 15 residues. The CDR3: CASSVGGLVGTEASF. The CDR3 nucleotides are TGTGCCAGCAGTGTCGGGGGTTTGGTAGGCACTGAAGCTTCCTTT.

As for this clonotype: A much larger clone lies one base from this, so it may be a read error. The gene calls are TRBV6-4 and TRBJ1-1; no reliable D call. V gave up 5 bases and J gave up 1 base, with 11 bases separating them. Germline V lookup: CDR1 MRHNA, CDR2 SNTAGT. The CDR3 covers 14 residues. CDR3 region: CASSYGVSNTEAFF. CDR3 sequence (DNA): TGTGCCAGCAGTTACGGGGTTTCGAACACTGAAGCTTTCTTT.

Of note for this clonotype: One junction end disagrees with the germline gene, perhaps due to a read error. The rearrangement uses TRBV5-8 and TRBJ2-7; D unresolved. CDR1 and CDR2 from the germline V gene are SGHTS and YDEGEE. CDR3 length equals 13 residues. The CDR3 is CASSFNPSYEQYF. DNA for the CDR3: TGCGCCAGCAGCTTTAATCCGAGCTACGAGCAGTACTTC.

In this sample, this clonotype turned up once. V and J are TRBV7-6 and TRBJ2-2; D is possibly TRBD1 (6 bases). Trimming removed 2 bases at V and 1 base at J, with 8 bases between. The V gene's germline CDR1 is SGHVS and CDR2 FNYEAQ. The CDR3 sequence is 15 residues long. The chain's CDR3 is CASSLNRENTGELFF. The CDR3, as DNA: TGTGCCAGCAGCTTAAACAGGGAGAACACCGGGGAGCTGTTTTTT.

This chain joins TRBV18 and TRBJ1-2; D is uncertain. Germline V lookup: CDR1 KGHSH, CDR2 LQKENI. The V gene lost 2 bases and the J gene lost 8 bases, with 15 bases spanning the gap. The CDR3 is 14 amino acids. The CDR3 spells CASSPGLGNPGYTF. The CDR3 DNA is TGTGCCAGCTCACCAGGGCTGGGGAACCCGGGCTACACCTTC.

On this clonotype: Because the CDR3's place on the DNA is in doubt, the DNA is left out and the CDR3 is given as listed by TCRdb. The chain employs TRBV13 and TRBJ2-7; the table assigns TRBD1, which was not confirmed against the DNA. Including both end residues, the CDR3 is 15 amino acids long. Germline V gives CDR1 PRHDT, CDR2 FYEKMQ (reference sequence). The CDR3 protein is CASSFGPGELYEQYF.

At least ten counts were recorded for this clonotype. The rearrangement links TRBV5-5 to TRBJ1-1; 8 nucleotides agree with TRBD1. Unmatched junction bases numbered 4, after V lost 0 bases and J lost 6 bases. This CDR3 region has 14 residues. Germline V lookup: CDR1 SGHKS, CDR2 YYEKEE (reference sequence). The CDR3 sequence is CASSLVDRGAEAFF. The CDR3, as DNA: TGTGCCAGCAGCTTGGTAGACAGGGGCGCTGAAGCTTTCTTT.

This clonotype was detected many times. V usage is TRBV5-1 and J usage is TRBJ1-5, with D unclear. This CDR3 region has 13 residues. In germline, CDR1 is SGHRS, CDR2 YFSETQ. V shed 1 base and J shed 1 base, with 3 bases lying between them. The CDR3 DNA reads TGCGCCAGCAGCTTGATGAGCAATCAGCCCCAGCATTTT. It specifies CASSLMSNQPQHF.

This clonotype was seen repeatedly, ten times or more. J is TRBJ1-5 and V is TRBV7-9; D gene ambiguous. V was cut by 5 bases and J by 12 bases, with 11 bases left in between. The CDR3 extends over 11 amino acids. Per germline, CDR1 SEHNR and CDR2 FQNEAQ (reference sequence). The CDR3 here is CASSADAVQHF. CDR3 sequence (DNA): TGTGCCAGCAGCGCCGACGCGGTCCAGCATTTT.

V is TRBV7-3 and J is TRBJ2-5; tentatively, D is TRBD2 (6 bases). Germline V gene lookup returns CDR1 SGHTA and CDR2 FQGTGA. Trimming stripped 4 bases from V and 9 bases from J, with 21 bases between. The CDR3 runs 15 residues. CDR3 nucleotide sequence: TGTGCCAGCAGCTCCTCGGGACCCGAAGGCGGGGCCCAGTACTTC. Translation: CASSSSGPEGGAQYF. The full variable domain, rest sourced from reference TRBV7-3 and TRBJ2-5, is GAGVSQTPSNKVTEKGKYVELRCDPISGHTALYWYRQSLGQGPEFLIYFQGTGAADDSGLPNDRFFAVRPEGSVSTLKIQRTERGDSAVYLCASSSSGPEGGAQYFGPGTRLLVL.

In regard to this clonotype: A much bigger clone sits one base away, suggesting this may be a read error. As the CDR3 is not closed by the conserved phenylalanine or tryptophan, this likely results from a read error. The rearrangement links TRBV28 to TRBJ2-7; 12 positions agree with TRBD2. After removal of 6 bases from V and 5 bases from J, the junction contained 5 bases not matched to a gene. The CDR3 totals 14 residues. CDR1 and CDR2 (germline): MDHEN, SYDVKM. The CDR3 loop reads CASRELAGGDEQYS. The CDR3 nucleotides are TGTGCCAGCAGGGAACTAGCGGGAGGAGACGAGCAGTACTCC.

The sample holds many counts of this clonotype. The V and J genes are TRBV18 and TRBJ1-1; maybe TRBD1 (5 bases). The germline V gene encodes CDR1 KGHSH and CDR2 LQKENI. The CDR3 consists of 16 residues. The V and J ends lost 0 bases and 1 base respectively, with 12 bases between them. CDR3 loop: CASSPPRQIRNTEAFF. CDR3 nucleotide sequence: TGTGCCAGCTCACCACCTCGACAGATAAGGAACACTGAAGCTTTCTTT.

There are many counts of this clonotype. The chain joins TRBV10-3 to TRBJ2-7; D is ambiguous. The CDR3 is 11 residues long. Per germline, CDR1 ENHRY and CDR2 SYGVKD. Trimming stripped 5 bases from V and 2 bases from J, with 4 bases between. CDR3: CAISPAYEQYF. In DNA form, the CDR3 reads TGTGCCATCAGTCCAGCCTACGAGCAGTACTTC.

This clonotype came up many times. The gene calls are TRBV20-1 and TRBJ1-1; D is uncertain. Trimming took off 6 bases at V and 2 bases at J, with 4 bases between the two ends. CDR1 and CDR2 from the germline V gene are DFQATT and SNEGSKA (reference sequence). The CDR3 length is 10 residues. The CDR3 DNA reads TGCAGTGCATATAACACTGAAGCTTTCTTT. Encoded protein: CSAYNTEAFF.

This clonotype was recorded many times. The chain has TRBV10-3 and TRBJ1-6; possible D gene TRBD1, 6 bases. The V gene's germline CDR1 is ENHRY and CDR2 SYGVKD. There are 12 residues in the CDR3. V shed 9 bases and J shed 10 bases, with 13 bases lying between them. CDR3 DNA sequence: TGTGCCATACAGGGTAATGGCTCACCCCTCCACTTT. The encoded protein is CAIQGNGSPLHF.

V and J are TRBV6-5 and TRBJ1-4, with TRBD1 identical over 12 bases. Germline lookup yields CDR1 MNHEY and CDR2 SVGAGI. J gave up 7 bases and V 4 bases, and 7 bases lay outside the gene matches. CDR3 size: 16 residues. CDR3 nucleotides: TGTGCCAGCAGTTGGGACAGGGGGCGAATTCTTGAAAAACTGTTTTTT. Encoded protein: CASSWDRGRILEKLFF.

This sequence joins TRBV20-1 and TRBJ2-2, with 9 bases aligning to TRBD1. V lost 6 bases and J lost 6; bases outside the gene matches: 11. There are 15 residues in the CDR3. The germline V gene encodes CDR1 DFQATT and CDR2 SNEGSKA (reference sequence). DNA for the CDR3: TGCAGTGCCTCCCCGAACAGGGGGCTGGCCGGGGAGCTGTTTTTT. It is translated as CSASPNRGLAGELFF.

The genes are TRBV30 and TRBJ1-4; possible D gene TRBD1, 5 bases. This CDR3 has 18 residues. Trimming left V 1 base short and J 4 bases short, with 22 bases between. Germline V gene sequence: CDR1 GTSNPN, CDR2 SVGIG (reference sequence). CDR3 DNA: TGTGCCTGGAGTGCGCGGACGCGGGGGGGTTTACATAATGAAAAACTGTTTTTT. Translating it yields CAWSARTRGGLHNEKLFF.